Detailed here is one T cell receptor (beta chain). No antigen is known for it. This PCR relied on a set of 60 Vbeta primers and 13 Jbeta primers. Clones were read by immunoSEQ multiplex PCR, and TCRdb kept only the in-frame ones, dropping some. The repertoire holds around 140,000 clones, with around 80% as singletons. This record belongs to a study of cytomegalovirus exposure and HLA in healthy donors. Whole-study results and caveats: Researchers reported from a later analysis that most CMV-associated TCR beta chains appeared HLA-restricted. In all likelihood, a cluster of highly shared sequence variants was a sequencing artifact.

CDR1 and CDR2 from the germline V gene are SGHNT and YENEEA. The CDR3 is made up of 15 amino acids. Trimming removed 4 bases at V and 4 bases at J, with 13 bases between. Sequenced: PBMCs. The sequence came from a woman between 55 and 75 years old in good health and CMV-seropositive. V usage is TRBV11-3 and J usage is TRBJ2-2, with D possibly matching TRBD1 (6 bases). The CDR3 here is CASSYLTGATGELFF. As DNA, the CDR3 is TGTGCCAGCAGCTACCTGACAGGAGCCACCGGGGAGCTGTTTTTT.